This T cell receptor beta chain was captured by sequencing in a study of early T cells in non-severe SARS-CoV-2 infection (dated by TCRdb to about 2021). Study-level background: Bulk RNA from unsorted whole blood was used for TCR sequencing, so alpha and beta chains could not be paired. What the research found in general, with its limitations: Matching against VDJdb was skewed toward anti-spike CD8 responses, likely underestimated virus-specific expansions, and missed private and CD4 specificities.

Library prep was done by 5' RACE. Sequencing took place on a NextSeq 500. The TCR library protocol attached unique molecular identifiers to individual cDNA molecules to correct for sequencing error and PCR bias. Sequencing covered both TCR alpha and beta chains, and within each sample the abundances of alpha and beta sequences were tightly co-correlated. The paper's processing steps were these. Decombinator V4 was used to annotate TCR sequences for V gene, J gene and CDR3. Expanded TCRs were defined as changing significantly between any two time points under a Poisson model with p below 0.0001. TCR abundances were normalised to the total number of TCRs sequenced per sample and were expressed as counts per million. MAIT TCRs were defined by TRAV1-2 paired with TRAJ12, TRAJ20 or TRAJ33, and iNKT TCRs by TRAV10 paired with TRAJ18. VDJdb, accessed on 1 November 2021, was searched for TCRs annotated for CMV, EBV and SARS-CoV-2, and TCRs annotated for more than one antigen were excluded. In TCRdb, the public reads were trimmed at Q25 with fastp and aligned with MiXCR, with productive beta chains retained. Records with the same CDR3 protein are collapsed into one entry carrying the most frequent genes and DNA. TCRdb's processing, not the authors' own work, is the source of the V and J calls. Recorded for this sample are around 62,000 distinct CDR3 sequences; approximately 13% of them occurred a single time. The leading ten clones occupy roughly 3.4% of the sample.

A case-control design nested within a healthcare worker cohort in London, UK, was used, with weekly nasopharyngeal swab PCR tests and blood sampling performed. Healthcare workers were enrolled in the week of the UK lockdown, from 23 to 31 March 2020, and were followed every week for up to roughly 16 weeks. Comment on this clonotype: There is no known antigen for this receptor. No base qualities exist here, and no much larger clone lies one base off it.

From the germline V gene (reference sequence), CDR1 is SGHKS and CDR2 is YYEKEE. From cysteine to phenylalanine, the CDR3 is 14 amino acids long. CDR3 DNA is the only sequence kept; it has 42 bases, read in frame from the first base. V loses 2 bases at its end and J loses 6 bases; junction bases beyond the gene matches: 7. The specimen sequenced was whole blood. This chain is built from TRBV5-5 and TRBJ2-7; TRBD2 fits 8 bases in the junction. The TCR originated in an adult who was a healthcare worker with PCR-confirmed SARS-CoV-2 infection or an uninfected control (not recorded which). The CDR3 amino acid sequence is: CASSFTGTSTEQYF. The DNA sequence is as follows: TGTGCCAGCAGCTTTACGGGGACTAGTACCGAGCAGTACTTC.